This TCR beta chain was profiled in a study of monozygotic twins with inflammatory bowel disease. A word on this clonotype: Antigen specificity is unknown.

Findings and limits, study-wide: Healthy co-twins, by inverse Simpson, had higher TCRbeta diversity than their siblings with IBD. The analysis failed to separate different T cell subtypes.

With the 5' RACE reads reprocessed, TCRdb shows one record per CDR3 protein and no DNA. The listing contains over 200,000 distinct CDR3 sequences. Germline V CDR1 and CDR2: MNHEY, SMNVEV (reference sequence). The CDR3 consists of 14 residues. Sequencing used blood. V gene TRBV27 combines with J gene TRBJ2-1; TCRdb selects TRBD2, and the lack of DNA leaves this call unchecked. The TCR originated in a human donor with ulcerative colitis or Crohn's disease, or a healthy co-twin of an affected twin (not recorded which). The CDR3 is CASSFSGAPEEQFF.